This T cell receptor (beta chain) is drawn from a study of blood T cell repertoires in COVID-19. This table comes from immunoSEQ multiplex PCR, and its TCRdb copy is limited to in-frame clones, with some not included. The sample yields under 150,000 clones, around 84% seen once. Trimming shortened V by 2 bases and J by 6 bases, and 8 bases separated the two germline ends. This CDR3 is 12 amino acids long. CDR1 and CDR2 from the germline V gene are MNHEY and SMNVEV (reference sequence). Cohort placement rested on clinical history that participants reported themselves. This sequence originates from a woman aged 50 to 65 who had been exposed to COVID-19. This chain joins TRBV27 and TRBJ2-7; TRBD2 is a possible D gene (6 bases). Sequencing input: PBMCs or T cells enriched from blood (not recorded which). In nucleotides, the CDR3 is TGTGCCAGCAGTTTAGGCGGGGCCGAGCAGTACTTC. Amino acids: CASSLGGAEQYF.